Sequencing of this T cell receptor (beta chain) was carried out in a study of CD4 and CD8 cells across lung adenocarcinoma regions. Via MiXCR, TCRdb re-called the PCR reads, giving one row per CDR3 protein. This sample yields 10,000 to 15,000 distinct CDR3 sequences, of which roughly 47% are seen a single time; 25% to 30% belongs to the top ten. Germline-derived CDR1 and CDR2 are MNHEY and SMNVEV (reference sequence). Trimming left V 4 bases short and J 11 bases short, with 6 bases between. The CDR3 loop spans 10 amino acids. Localized lung adenocarcinoma, a non-small cell lung cancer, affected the donors. This clonotype is medium-sized by share.

Sequencing input: CD8+ T cells from the margin of a lung tumor. The clonotype was recovered from a male donor with lung adenocarcinoma. The CD4 and CD8 labels of this study may be unreliable. The rearrangement links TRBV27 to TRBJ2-1, with a possible D match to TRBD1 (5 bases). The CDR3 reads CASSWGQQFF. As DNA, the CDR3 is TGTGCCAGCAGTTGGGGCCAGCAGTTCTTC.